This TCR beta chain emerged from a study of PD-1 blockade in classical Hodgkin lymphoma. Study findings and constraints: Underlying causes for the observed repertoire differences were not defined, possibly disease activity or prior therapy. Baseline TCR diversity was reportedly lower in newly diagnosed patients than healthy donors.

V was shortened by 0 bases and J by 4 bases, with 13 bases between the two germline ends. The CDR3 is 16 amino acids. Germline V gene sequence: CDR1 ENHRY, CDR2 SYGVKD. Clones were sequenced by immunoSEQ multiplex PCR, and TCRdb holds only the in-frame ones, with some missing. The sample lists around 20,000 clones; roughly nine tenths were seen once. Time point in this sample: newly diagnosed, previously untreated cHL patient sample. Magnetic negative selection was used to purify CD4+ T cells from PBMCs that had been thawed. What served as comparison were PBMCs in newly diagnosed, untreated classical Hodgkin lymphoma. A remark on this clone: The antigen is not known.

Sequencing used CD4+ T cells from blood. This TCR was recovered from a human donor with classical Hodgkin lymphoma. The chain has TRBV10-3 and TRBJ1-5; D gene unclear. The CDR3 coding sequence is TGTGCCATCAGTGAGTCAGGTCCGGCCGTGAATCAGCCCCAGCATTTT. Translated: CAISESGPAVNQPQHF.